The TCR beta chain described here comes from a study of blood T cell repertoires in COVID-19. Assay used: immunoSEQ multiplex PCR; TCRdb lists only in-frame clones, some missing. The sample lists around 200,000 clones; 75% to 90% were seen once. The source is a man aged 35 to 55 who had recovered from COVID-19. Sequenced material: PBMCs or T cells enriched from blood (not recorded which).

CDR3 sequence reads: CASSRQGGKGETQYF. CDR3 DNA sequence: TGTGCCAGCAGTAGACAGGGGGGAAAGGGAGAGACCCAGTACTTC. V usage is TRBV2 and J usage is TRBJ2-5; 9 bases are a match to TRBD1. Germline assignment: CDR1 SNHLY and CDR2 FYNNEI. The J segment lost 4 bases and the V segment lost 5 bases, leaving 8 bases of the junction unmatched. The CDR3 covers 15 residues.